This T cell receptor beta chain was recorded in a study of cytotoxic CD8 clonotypes in ibrutinib-treated CLL. General study findings and limits: Public clonotypes (which were uncommon) either contracted or remained stable on treatment.

Here immunoSEQ multiplex PCR was the method, and the copy in TCRdb shows in-frame clones only, minus some. Of 200,000 to 250,000 clones in the sample, 70% were seen once. Cryopreserved PBMCs provided 2 to 2.5 micrograms of genomic DNA for the TCR beta libraries. This CDR3 has 17 residues. J gave up 0 bases and V 6 bases, and 14 bases lay outside the gene matches. With respect to this clone: The antigen remains unidentified.

The J gene is TRBJ2-7, the V gene TRBV23-1, with TRBD1 matching over 7 bases. TRBV23-1 is an ORF, with its function uncertain. Sequencing was performed on PBMCs, taken after 24 months of ibrutinib treatment. The receptor comes from a human donor with chronic lymphocytic leukemia. The CDR3 DNA reads TGCGCCAGCAGCCAGCTCCCCGGGGCAGGGGGCTCCTACGAGCAGTACTTC. Translated, it gives CASSQLPGAGGSYEQYF.